These T cell receptor beta chains were read from a single sample in a study of blood T cell repertoires in COVID-19. Measured with immunoSEQ multiplex PCR; TCRdb has only the in-frame clones, and not every one. The sample lists approximately 61,000 clones, roughly 79% occurring once. Material for sequencing was peripheral blood. Every receptor here comes from a human donor in a cohort sampled during active COVID-19. Both conserved end residues are part of each CDR3. The D gene is left open where the match is weak. Some rows have no size entry. The others give once, few or many, or a class for an expanded clone.

V: TRBV3-1/TRBV3-2; D: TRBD1; J: TRBJ1-6; size: few; CDR3: CASSQAHRGSPLHF; DNA: TGTGCCAGCAGCCAAGCCCACAGGGGTTCACCCCTCCACTTT
V: TRBV11-2; D: .; J: TRBJ1-1; size: .; CDR3: CASSLSGNTEAFF; DNA: TGTGCCAGCAGCTTATCCGGGAACACTGAAGCTTTCTTT
V: TRBV5-5; D: TRBD2; J: TRBJ2-1; size: .; CDR3: CASSPSSGPNEQFF; DNA: TGTGCCAGCAGCCCTTCTAGCGGACCTAATGAGCAGTTCTTC
V: TRBV6-1; D: TRBD2; J: TRBJ2-5; size: .; CDR3: CASSEAGLAMRETQYF; DNA: TGTGCCAGCAGTGAAGCAGGACTAGCTATGAGGGAGACCCAGTACTTC
V: TRBV5-6; D: TRBD1; J: TRBJ2-7; size: many; CDR3: CASSPIPTGTGVEQYF; DNA: TGTGCCAGCAGCCCTATACCCACCGGGACAGGGGTCGAGCAGTACTTC
V: TRBV6-5; D: .; J: TRBJ1-5; size: .; CDR3: CASRGEASNQPQHF; DNA: TGTGCCAGCAGAGGAGAAGCCAGCAATCAGCCCCAGCATTTT
V: TRBV7-9; D: .; J: TRBJ1-1; size: .; CDR3: CASHRSGGVMNTEAFF; DNA: TGTGCCAGCCACCGGTCGGGGGGGGTGATGAACACTGAAGCTTTCTTT
V: TRBV28; D: .; J: TRBJ2-2; size: .; CDR3: CAALDIANTGELFF; DNA: TGTGCCGCCCTGGACATCGCGAACACCGGGGAGCTGTTTTTT
V: TRBV7-2; D: .; J: TRBJ2-5; size: .; CDR3: CASSLNKPGTQETQYF; DNA: TGTGCCAGCAGCTTGAATAAACCGGGAACCCAGGAGACCCAGTACTTC
V: TRBV19; D: TRBD1; J: TRBJ1-1; size: few; CDR3: CASSRQGVWSTEAFF; DNA: TGTGCCAGTAGTAGACAGGGAGTATGGTCAACTGAAGCTTTCTTT
V: TRBV9; D: TRBD1; J: TRBJ1-6; size: .; CDR3: CASSAEGGVNSPLHF; DNA: TGTGCCAGCAGCGCAGAAGGGGGCGTGAATTCACCCCTCCACTTT
V: TRBV10-2; D: TRBD1; J: TRBJ2-7; size: .; CDR3: CASRDRGQVEQYF; DNA: TGCGCCAGCAGGGACAGGGGGCAGGTCGAGCAGTACTTC
V: TRBV11-2; D: .; J: TRBJ2-1; size: .; CDR3: CASSSYLSAGTYNEQFF; DNA: TGTGCCAGCAGCTCTTACCTCAGCGCGGGGACCTACAATGAGCAGTTCTTC
V: TRBV3-1/TRBV3-2; D: .; J: TRBJ2-3; size: .; CDR3: CASSLQAGISTDTQYF; DNA: TGTGCCAGCAGCCTCCAGGCAGGGATTAGCACAGATACGCAGTATTTT
V: TRBV6-1; D: .; J: TRBJ1-5; size: once; CDR3: CATYGRRPQHF; DNA: TGTGCCACCTACGGAAGGAGGCCCCAGCATTTT
V: TRBV6-2/TRBV6-3; D: TRBD1; J: TRBJ1-2; size: few; CDR3: CASTPNPGQGSNTF; DNA: TGTGCCAGCACCCCGAACCCGGGACAGGGTTCGAACACCTTC
V: TRBV19; D: TRBD1; J: TRBJ1-6; size: few; CDR3: CASSSVTGGSNSPLHF; DNA: TGTGCCAGTAGTTCTGTCACAGGGGGCTCTAATTCACCCCTCCACTTT
V: TRBV28; D: .; J: TRBJ1-5; size: .; CDR3: CASSFRSQPQHF; DNA: TGTGCCAGCAGTTTCCGTTCCCAGCCCCAGCATTTT
V: TRBV5-1; D: TRBD1; J: TRBJ1-2; size: .; CDR3: CASRVGQGGYTF; DNA: TGCGCCAGCAGGGTTGGACAGGGAGGCTACACCTTC
V: TRBV12-3/TRBV12-4; D: TRBD1; J: TRBJ1-1; size: once; CDR3: CASSLSGGSEAFF; DNA: TGTGCCAGCAGTTTGTCAGGGGGATCTGAAGCTTTCTTT
V: TRBV25-1; D: .; J: TRBJ1-2; size: .; CDR3: CASMKHNYGYTF; DNA: TGTGCCAGCATGAAGCATAACTATGGCTACACCTTC
V: TRBV10-3; D: .; J: TRBJ2-7; size: .; CDR3: CAITLPTYEQYF; DNA: TGTGCCATCACCCTTCCTACCTACGAGCAGTACTTC
V: TRBV7-9; D: TRBD1; J: TRBJ1-6; size: few; CDR3: CASSFQGEEPLHF; DNA: TGTGCCAGCAGCTTCCAGGGGGAAGAGCCCCTCCACTTT
V: TRBV7-2; D: .; J: TRBJ1-1; size: .; CDR3: CASSSGLRTEAFF; DNA: TGTGCCAGCAGCTCGGGACTGCGCACTGAAGCTTTCTTT
V: TRBV10-3; D: TRBD1; J: TRBJ1-2; size: few; CDR3: CAIRDRANYGYTF; DNA: TGTGCCATCAGGGACAGGGCTAACTATGGCTACACCTTC
V: TRBV3-1/TRBV3-2; D: TRBD1; J: TRBJ2-7; size: .; CDR3: CASSQMTTGDGEQYF; DNA: TGTGCCAGCAGCCAAATGACAACAGGGGATGGGGAGCAGTACTTC
V: TRBV19; D: TRBD1; J: TRBJ1-5; size: .; CDR3: CASSISDRQNQPQHF; DNA: TGTGCCAGTAGTATATCGGACAGGCAAAATCAGCCCCAGCATTTT
V: TRBV5-4; D: .; J: TRBJ2-7; size: .; CDR3: CASSLGPIKRASYEQYF; DNA: TGTGCCAGCAGCTTGGGGCCGATAAAGCGGGCCTCCTACGAGCAGTACTTC
V: TRBV15; D: .; J: TRBJ2-1; size: .; CDR3: CATSRTISEQFF; DNA: TGTGCCACCAGCAGGACTATTTCTGAGCAGTTCTTC
V: TRBV6-5; D: .; J: TRBJ1-1; size: .; CDR3: CASSYSGAEAFF; DNA: TGTGCCAGCAGTTACTCAGGGGCTGAAGCTTTCTTT
V: TRBV10-3; D: TRBD2; J: TRBJ2-7; size: .; CDR3: CAISEGSGGAYEQYF; DNA: TGTGCCATCAGTGAGGGAAGCGGGGGGGCCTACGAGCAGTACTTC
V: TRBV7-9; D: TRBD1; J: TRBJ1-3; size: .; CDR3: CASSAPQGRGDTIYF; DNA: TGTGCCAGCAGCGCCCCACAGGGGCGCGGGGACACCATATATTTT
V: TRBV27; D: .; J: TRBJ1-1; size: .; CDR3: CASKWGREGTEAFF; DNA: TGTGCCAGCAAGTGGGGCAGGGAAGGCACTGAAGCTTTCTTT
V: TRBV3-1/TRBV3-2; D: .; J: TRBJ1-2; size: few; CDR3: CASSLTGSYGYTF; DNA: TGTGCCAGCAGCCTAACAGGGAGCTATGGCTACACCTTC
V: TRBV5-1; D: TRBD2; J: TRBJ2-5; size: .; CDR3: CASSLASGVGETQYF; DNA: TGCGCCAGCAGCTTGGCTAGCGGGGTTGGGGAGACCCAGTACTTC
V: TRBV6-2/TRBV6-3; D: .; J: TRBJ1-2; size: .; CDR3: CASSSNYGYTF; DNA: TGTGCCAGCAGCTCGAACTATGGCTACACCTTC
V: TRBV24-1; D: .; J: TRBJ2-1; size: few; CDR3: CATSDPYNEQFF; DNA: TGTGCCACCAGTGATCCTTACAATGAGCAGTTCTTC
V: TRBV7-8; D: TRBD1; J: TRBJ1-3; size: many; CDR3: CASSHRGGSGNTIYF; DNA: TGTGCCAGCAGCCACAGGGGGGGTTCTGGAAACACCATATATTTT
V: TRBV7-2; D: TRBD2; J: TRBJ2-1; size: .; CDR3: CASSYGLARNEQFF; DNA: TGTGCCAGCAGCTATGGACTAGCACGGAATGAGCAGTTCTTC
V: TRBV6-1; D: .; J: TRBJ2-4; size: .; CDR3: CASSEGVAKNIQYF; DNA: TGTGCCAGCAGTGAAGGCGTTGCCAAAAACATTCAGTACTTC
V: TRBV7-2; D: TRBD2; J: TRBJ2-2; size: .; CDR3: CASTPRGGRGGELFF; DNA: TGTGCCAGCACCCCGCGGGGGGGAAGGGGCGGGGAGCTGTTTTTT
V: TRBV18; D: TRBD2; J: TRBJ2-7; size: .; CDR3: CASSPTLAGGLPREQYF; DNA: TGTGCCAGCTCCCCCACCCTGGCGGGAGGCCTCCCTCGCGAGCAGTACTTC
V: TRBV27; D: TRBD1; J: TRBJ1-2; size: .; CDR3: CASSLIGQENYGYTF; DNA: TGTGCCAGCAGTTTAATCGGACAGGAAAACTATGGCTACACCTTC
V: TRBV10-3; D: .; J: TRBJ1-5; size: .; CDR3: CAISELLGQPQHF; DNA: TGTGCCATCAGTGAGTTACTAGGTCAGCCCCAGCATTTT
V: TRBV5-1; D: .; J: TRBJ2-7; size: .; CDR3: CASSLNRPPYEQYF; DNA: TGCGCCAGCAGCTTAAACAGGCCCCCCTACGAGCAGTACTTC
V: TRBV25-1; D: .; J: TRBJ1-4; size: once; CDR3: CASSETVVTNEKLFF; DNA: TGTGCCAGCAGTGAAACAGTAGTAACTAATGAAAAACTGTTTTTT
V: TRBV4-3; D: .; J: TRBJ1-3; size: .; CDR3: CASSREQASSGNTIYF; DNA: TGCGCCAGCAGCCGAGAACAGGCTAGCTCTGGAAACACCATATATTTT
V: TRBV15; D: .; J: TRBJ1-2; size: .; CDR3: CATSRDYRREGYTF; DNA: TGTGCCACCAGCAGAGACTACCGGAGGGAGGGCTACACCTTC
V: TRBV15; D: .; J: TRBJ2-7; size: .; CDR3: CATSRGRGWYEQYF; DNA: TGTGCCACCAGCAGAGGGAGGGGCTGGTACGAGCAGTACTTC
V: TRBV30; D: .; J: TRBJ2-5; size: once; CDR3: CAWSRGGEETQYF; DNA: TGTGCCTGGAGTCGCGGTGGAGAAGAGACCCAGTACTTC
V: TRBV14; D: TRBD2; J: TRBJ2-1; size: few; CDR3: CASSQGYSGGRNEQFF; DNA: TGTGCCAGCAGCCAAGGGTATAGCGGGGGGAGAAATGAGCAGTTCTTC